The 21 T cell receptor beta chains listed next were all sequenced from one sample in a study of shared clonotypes between healthy human individuals. Profiled with immunoSEQ multiplex PCR; TCRdb holds only in-frame clones, not every one. The repertoire holds 450,000 to 500,000 clones, with 75% to 85% as singletons. The sequenced material came from PBMCs. The receptors come from a woman aged 40 to 55 in good health. Some clones in this sample may be carry-over from other donors' samples.

The CDR3 nucleotides read TGTGCCAGCGATAGGGGGCGCGACACCGGGGAGCTGTTTTTT. Translating it yields CASDRGRDTGELFF. V usage is TRBV2 and J usage is TRBJ2-2; 7 bases map to TRBD1. Unmatched junction bases numbered 6, after V lost 8 bases and J lost 3 bases. The germline V gene encodes CDR1 SNHLY and CDR2 FYNNEI. This CDR3 is built from 14 residues.

The chain links TRBV27 to TRBJ2-7; TRBD2 is a possible D gene (5 bases). CDR3 length: 13 amino acids. Germline assignment: CDR1 MNHEY and CDR2 SMNVEV (reference sequence). Trimming took off 6 bases at V and 10 bases at J, with 19 bases between the two ends. The CDR3 DNA sequence: TGTGCCAGCAGCAGAGGGCTAGATCGATTCCAGTACTTC. It translates to CASSRGLDRFQYF.

The V gene is TRBV9, the J gene TRBJ2-2; D not resolved. Per germline, CDR1 SGDLS and CDR2 YYNGEE. The CDR3 contains 15 residues. The V gene lost 2 bases and the J gene lost 0 bases, with 8 bases spanning the gap. The CDR3 DNA follows: TGTGCCAGCAGCGTTTTAGGCACGAACACCGGGGAGCTGTTTTTT. This encodes CASSVLGTNTGELFF.

V and J are TRBV2 and TRBJ2-2, with a weak D call TRBD1 (5 bases). Germline V lookup: CDR1 SNHLY, CDR2 FYNNEI. This CDR3 has 14 amino acids. V was trimmed by 6 bases and J by 6 bases, leaving 14 bases between them. CDR3 amino acids: CASRAQGGPGELFF. CDR3 sequence (DNA): TGTGCCAGCAGAGCTCAGGGTGGTCCCGGGGAGCTGTTTTTT.

About this clone: This likely reflects a read error, since a far larger clone is one base away. The CDR3 ends on some other residue instead of the conserved phenylalanine or tryptophan, so this is likely a read error. The rearrangement uses TRBV2 and TRBJ1-5, with D unclear. Germline CDR1 is SNHLY and CDR2 is FYNNEI. CDR3 length: 13 residues. Trimming stripped 6 bases from V and 0 bases from J, with 6 bases between. The chain's CDR3 is CASRRDSNQPQHL. The CDR3 DNA reads as TGTGCCAGCAGACGGGATAGCAATCAGCCCCAGCATCTT.

The chain joins TRBV4-3 to TRBJ2-7; D tentatively reads TRBD1 or TRBD2 (5 bases each). The V end was cut by 3 bases, the J end by 2 bases, with 14 bases between. The length of the CDR3 is 15 residues. CDR1 and CDR2 (germline): LGHNA, YSLEER. The CDR3, as DNA: TGCGCCAGCAGCCAGGGCCGGGACCCCACCTACGAGCAGTACTTC. Translated, it gives CASSQGRDPTYEQYF.

This clone was recorded a few times. The V and J genes are TRBV6-4 and TRBJ2-1; 12 bases map to TRBD2. Germline CDR1 and CDR2: MRHNA and SNTAGT. Unmatched junction bases numbered 9, after V lost 5 bases and J lost 10 bases. The CDR3 is 15 residues long. Here the CDR3 reads CASSQTSGSTGEQFF. CDR3 DNA: TGTGCCAGCAGTCAGACTAGCGGGAGCACGGGGGAGCAGTTCTTC.

Turning to this clone: Other DNA sequences in the same sample also yield this CDR3. This rearrangement joins TRBV18 to TRBJ2-7; maybe TRBD2 (6 bases). Germline V gene data show CDR1 as KGHSH and CDR2 as LQKENI. The V end was cut by 2 bases, the J end by 2 bases, with 7 bases between. The CDR3 contains 13 residues. CDR3 DNA sequence: TGTGCCAGCTCACCAGGCGGGACCTACGAGCAGTACTTC. Translated: CASSPGGTYEQYF.

The chain joins TRBV27 to TRBJ2-5; D is perhaps TRBD1 or TRBD2 (5 bases each). Between the trimmed V and J ends, which lost 0 bases and 6 bases, there was a span of 8 bases. CDR3 size: 13 residues. Looked up from germline, CDR1 is MNHEY and CDR2 is SMNVEV (reference sequence). For the CDR3, the DNA is TGTGCCAGCAGTTTATCGAGGGGTCAGACCCAGTACTTC. This translates into CASSLSRGQTQYF.

V gene TRBV7-2 combines with J gene TRBJ2-7; no reliable D call. The V gene lost 9 bases and the J gene lost 2 bases, with 2 bases spanning the gap. This CDR3 region has 9 residues. Germline V gene sequence: CDR1 SGHTA, CDR2 FQGNSA. The CDR3 DNA is TGTGCCAGTCCCTACGAGCAGTACTTC. Encoded protein: CASPYEQYF.

V and J are TRBV28 and TRBJ2-4; D perhaps matches TRBD1 (5 bases). Trimming stripped 6 bases from V and 0 bases from J, with 15 bases between. Germline lookup yields CDR1 MDHEN and CDR2 SYDVKM. This CDR3 spans 16 amino acids. The CDR3 spells CASSPRQLLAKNIQYF. CDR3 nucleotides: TGTGCCAGCAGCCCAAGACAGTTACTAGCCAAAAACATTCAGTACTTC.

Comment on this clone: A junction boundary mismatches the germline segment, possibly from a read error. This chain links TRBV10-3 with TRBJ2-5, with 10 nucleotides matching TRBD1. Germline V gene lookup returns CDR1 ENHRY and CDR2 SYGVKD. This CDR3 is built from 13 residues. The DNA for the CDR3 is TGTGCCATCCAGGGACAGGGGCAAGAGATCCAGTACTTC. This gives the protein CAIQGQGQEIQYF.

This clone was counted once. This chain joins TRBV5-4 and TRBJ2-7; the D gene could be TRBD1 or TRBD2 (6 bases each). Trimming removed 3 bases at V and 7 bases at J, with 17 bases between. The CDR3 consists of 14 residues. Germline V gives CDR1 SGHNT, CDR2 YYREEE (reference sequence). The CDR3 DNA reads as TGTGCCAGCAGCTCTGGACAGCCTGGGGGGGAGCAGTACTTC. This sequence encodes CASSSGQPGGEQYF.

J is TRBJ2-7 and V is TRBV11-2; 7 bases are shared with TRBD2. This CDR3 has 14 residues. CDR1 and CDR2 (germline): SGHAT, FQNNGV. V dropped 2 bases and J dropped 2; count of bases not matched to a gene: 3. CDR3 sequence reads: CASSLTSVAYEQYF. The CDR3 DNA follows: TGTGCCAGCAGCTTAACTAGCGTAGCCTACGAGCAGTACTTC. Based on the CDR3 plus reference TRBV11-2 and TRBJ2-7, the full variable domain is EAGVAQSPRYKIIEKRQSVAFWCNPISGHATLYWYQQILGQGPKLLIQFQNNGVVDDSQLPKDRFSAERLKGVDSTLKIQPAKLEDSAVYLCASSLTSVAYEQYFGPGTRLTVT.

The chain employs TRBV23-1 and TRBJ1-2; a weak D match, TRBD1 (5 bases). TRBV23-1 is recorded as an ORF, its role being uncertain. The V and J ends lost 0 bases and 8 bases respectively, with 13 bases between them. This CDR3 spans 14 amino acids. The CDR3 loop is CASSQSSREKGYTF. Written as DNA, the CDR3 is TGCGCCAGCAGTCAATCGTCCAGGGAGAAGGGCTACACCTTC.

This chain uses TRBV19 with TRBJ1-5; perhaps TRBD1 as D (5 bases). CDR1 and CDR2 from the germline V gene are LNHDA and SQIVND (reference sequence). There are 15 residues in the CDR3. The V end was cut by 5 bases, the J end by 11 bases, with 22 bases between. The CDR3 DNA sequence: TGTGCCAGTAGTCAGATCCAGGGTAGTAAATCAGCCCAGCATTTT. Its translation is CASSQIQGSKSAQHF. Full variable domain (rest looked up from reference TRBV19 and TRBJ1-5): DGGITQSPKYLFRKEGQNVTLSCEQNLNHDAMYWYRQDPGQGLRLIYYSQIVNDFQKGDIAEGYSVSREKKESFPLTVTSAQKNPTAFYLCASSQIQGSKSAQHFGDGTRLSIL.

The chain couples TRBV7-2 to TRBJ2-1, with TRBD2 as a possible D gene (6 bases). Germline CDR1 SGHTA, CDR2 FQGNSA. V was pared by 4 bases and J by 8 bases, with 12 bases between. This CDR3 has 13 amino acids. The CDR3: CASSWRGADEQFF. CDR3 coding DNA: TGTGCCAGCAGCTGGCGGGGCGCGGATGAGCAGTTCTTC.

In the case of this clone: This may come from a read error, since a much larger clone is one base off. Additional DNA sequences in this sample encode the identical CDR3. V and J are TRBV29-1 and TRBJ2-7, with TRBD1 matching over 9 bases. The germline gives CDR1 SQVTM, CDR2 ANQGSEA. The CDR3 runs to 13 residues. The CDR3 DNA sequence: TGCAGCGTGGCCACAGGGGGCTCCTACGAACAGTACTTC. Protein sequence: CSVATGGSYEQYF.

The rearrangement uses TRBV2 and TRBJ2-1; 7 bases map to TRBD2. The germline V gene has CDR1 SNHLY and CDR2 FYNNEI. Trimming at V came to 6 bases and at J to 2 bases, leaving 1 base not matched to a gene. The CDR3 runs 13 residues. DNA for the CDR3: TGTGCCAGCAGCGGGGGGACCTACAATGAGCAGTTCTTC. Its protein product is CASSGGTYNEQFF.

CDR3 nucleotides: TGTGCCAGTAGTATACGACAGGGCCGCACAGATACGCAGTATTTT. Protein: CASSIRQGRTDTQYF. The chain is built from TRBV19 and TRBJ2-3, with 7 positions matching TRBD1. The CDR3 has 15 residues. The junction had 3 bases not matched to a gene; V was cut back by 2 bases and J by 1 base. Germline loops: CDR1 LNHDA, CDR2 SQIVND (reference sequence).

This chain's CDR3 is CASSSTSGRFNEQYF. CDR3 DNA sequence: TGCGCCAGCAGCTCGACTAGCGGGAGGTTCAACGAGCAGTACTTC. V usage is TRBV5-1 and J usage is TRBJ2-7, with 13 bases that match TRBD2. Germline CDR1 SGHRS, CDR2 YFSETQ. The CDR3 has 15 residues. Unmatched junction bases numbered 5, after V lost 3 bases and J lost 5 bases.